The 20 T cell receptor beta chains below were found in one sample sequenced in a study of cytomegalovirus exposure and HLA in healthy donors. Use of 60 Vbeta and 13 Jbeta primers characterized the PCR. Profiling relied on immunoSEQ multiplex PCR, and the TCRdb table lists in-frame clones only, not all of them. The sample lists about 210,000 clones; about 79% were seen once. The specimen was PBMCs. The receptors stem from a male donor in good health and CMV-seronegative.

The chain carries TRBV11-1 and TRBJ2-7; perhaps TRBD2 as D (6 bases). V lost 5 bases and J 5 bases, leaving 16 bases between the germline ends. This CDR3 contains 14 residues. The germline CDR1 and CDR2 sequences are SGHAT and FQDESV (reference sequence). As DNA, the CDR3 is TGTGCCAGCAGCCTCCGAGGAGGGCCCCACGAGCAGTACTTC. Its protein is CASSLRGGPHEQYF.

This sequence joins TRBV9 and TRBJ2-1, with D possibly matching TRBD2 (7 bases). CDR1 and CDR2 (germline): SGDLS, YYNGEE. Trimming stripped 1 base from V and 0 bases from J, with 20 bases between. The CDR3 length is 19 residues. The CDR3 DNA sequence: TGTGCCAGCAGCGTATATCATGGGGGGGGCGGGAGCTCCTACAATGAGCAGTTCTTC. It is translated as CASSVYHGGGGSSYNEQFF.

The CDR3 nucleotides are TGTGCCAGCAGTTTCGGACTGAGCCTCCCCTCTGGAAACACCATATATTTT. Encoded protein: CASSFGLSLPSGNTIYF. The chain uses TRBV28 and TRBJ1-3; D is uncertain. The CDR3 has 17 amino acids. Trimming removed 3 bases from V and 0 bases from J, with 15 bases in between. Germline V gene sequence: CDR1 MDHEN, CDR2 SYDVKM.

A few counts support this clone. The genes are TRBV5-1 and TRBJ1-2, with TRBD1 matching 7 bases. CDR1 is SGHRS and CDR2 is YFSETQ in the germline V gene. V was clipped by 4 bases and J by 5 bases; unmatched bases: 5. The CDR3 sequence is 13 residues long. The CDR3 here is CASSATGYYGYTF. In DNA, the CDR3 is TGCGCCAGCAGCGCGACAGGGTATTATGGCTACACCTTC.

The V and J genes are TRBV6-1 and TRBJ2-5, with D unresolved. Germline loops: CDR1 MNHNS, CDR2 SASEGT. V was clipped by 8 bases and J by 5 bases, with 18 bases between them. This CDR3 contains 14 residues. This CDR3 is CASARPTGGETQYF. The CDR3 DNA follows: TGTGCCAGCGCACGACCCACGGGTGGGGAGACCCAGTACTTC.

The J gene is TRBJ1-6, the V gene TRBV30; D might be TRBD1 (5 bases). CDR1 and CDR2 (germline): GTSNPN, SVGIG (reference sequence). Trimming took off 2 bases at V and 8 bases at J, with 10 bases between the two ends. The CDR3 is made up of 13 amino acids. The CDR3 region is CAWSMAGYSPLHF. CDR3 DNA sequence: TGTGCCTGGAGTATGGCAGGGTATTCACCCCTCCACTTT.

This clone was picked up a small number of times. V and J are TRBV7-6 and TRBJ2-3, with D unclear. Germline lookup yields CDR1 SGHVS and CDR2 FNYEAQ. Trimming removed 5 bases at V and 4 bases at J, with 13 bases between. The CDR3 is 14 residues long. This CDR3 is CASSPGRVADTQYF. The CDR3, as DNA: TGTGCCAGCAGCCCCGGTCGCGTAGCAGATACGCAGTATTTT.

This clone was detected only a few times. The V call is TRBV7-2, the J call TRBJ2-7; the D gene is possibly TRBD1 (6 bases). The CDR3 runs to 13 residues. CDR1 is SGHTA, CDR2 FQGNSA, per germline. Trimming shortened V by 5 bases and J by 6 bases, and 14 bases separated the two germline ends. The CDR3 DNA is TGTGCCAGCAGCGCATGGGGGCAGGGCGAGCAGTACTTC. Translated: CASSAWGQGEQYF.

The chain employs TRBV29-1 and TRBJ2-7; 8 nucleotides align to TRBD2. The CDR3 totals 14 residues. With V trimmed by 1 base and J by 4 bases, 6 bases remained unmatched. Germline lookup yields CDR1 SQVTM and CDR2 ANQGSEA. The CDR3 protein is CSVEGVAGKYEQYF. DNA of the CDR3: TGCAGCGTTGAAGGGGTAGCGGGAAAATACGAGCAGTACTTC.

This clone has a single count. The gene calls are TRBV25-1 and TRBJ1-6; D is undetermined. Germline CDR1 reads MGHDK; CDR2 reads SYGVNS. The CDR3 spans 17 residues. The ends were cut back, 5 bases at V and 0 bases at J, with 14 bases in the middle. In DNA form, the CDR3 reads TGTGCCAGCAGTTTGGCGGGAGCGGACTCCTATAATTCACCCCTCCACTTT. Amino acids: CASSLAGADSYNSPLHF.

This chain connects TRBV4-2 to TRBJ1-6; 10 bases are a match to TRBD1. CDR1 LGHNA and CDR2 YNFKEQ come from the germline V gene. With 4 bases clipped from V and 7 bases from J, the junction kept 4 bases outside the gene matches. The CDR3 spans 15 residues. The CDR3 spells CASSPTGQGNSPLHF. For the CDR3, the DNA is TGTGCCAGCAGCCCAACGGGACAGGGGAATTCACCCCTCCACTTT.

V gene TRBV6-5 combines with J gene TRBJ1-5, with 7 nucleotides matching TRBD1. Germline V gives CDR1 MNHEY, CDR2 SVGAGI. With 5 bases clipped from V and 4 bases from J, the junction kept 5 bases outside the gene matches. The CDR3 is 14 amino acids. As DNA, the CDR3 is TGTGCCAGCAGTACAGGGGCGGGTAATCAGCCCCAGCATTTT. Translated, it gives CASSTGAGNQPQHF.

This clone occurred a few times. CDR3 DNA: TGTGCCAGTAGTATTGGTACGGGGAAAACTGAAGCTTTCTTT. This gives the protein CASSIGTGKTEAFF. This chain joins TRBV19 and TRBJ1-1; D is unresolved. The germline V gene encodes CDR1 LNHDA and CDR2 SQIVND (reference sequence). The CDR3 is made up of 14 amino acids. V lost 3 bases, J lost 5 bases, and 13 bases lay in between. Using reference TRBV19 and TRBJ1-1 for the parts outside the CDR3, the full variable domain is DGGITQSPKYLFRKEGQNVTLSCEQNLNHDAMYWYRQDPGQGLRLIYYSQIVNDFQKGDIAEGYSVSREKKESFPLTVTSAQKNPTAFYLCASSIGTGKTEAFFGQGTRLTVV.

The chain joins TRBV6-5 to TRBJ1-1; TRBD1 might be the D (6 bases). Trimming took off 7 bases at V and 0 bases at J, with 15 bases between the two ends. The germline gives CDR1 MNHEY, CDR2 SVGAGI. The CDR3 length is 15 residues. The CDR3 bases are TGTGCCAGCACAAGGACAGAGCTCATGAACACTGAAGCTTTCTTT. Translation gives CASTRTELMNTEAFF.

The rearrangement joins TRBV7-9 to TRBJ2-3, with TRBD2 identical over 9 bases. The CDR3 has 14 amino acids. Unmatched junction bases numbered 10, after V lost 11 bases and J lost 4 bases. Germline CDR1 and CDR2: SEHNR and FQNEAQ (reference sequence). The CDR3 loop reads CAGQQREDADTQYF. The CDR3 DNA follows: TGTGCCGGACAGCAGCGGGAGGACGCAGATACGCAGTATTTT.

The rearrangement uses TRBV7-3 and TRBJ1-1; D might be TRBD1 (5 bases). The germline V gene has CDR1 SGHTA and CDR2 FQGTGA. V was pared by 3 bases and J by 3 bases, with 11 bases between. The CDR3 contains 14 residues. The CDR3 reads CASSFGGTYTEAFF. CDR3 sequence (DNA): TGTGCCAGCAGCTTCGGGGGTACGTACACTGAAGCTTTCTTT.

The chain couples TRBV18 to TRBJ2-7; possible D gene TRBD1, 6 bases. The germline V gene has CDR1 KGHSH and CDR2 LQKENI. V was clipped by 6 bases and J by 6 bases, with 15 bases between them. The CDR3 spans 13 residues. CDR3 in amino acids: CASSTNEGGEQYF. For the CDR3, the DNA is TGTGCCAGCTCTACCAACGAAGGGGGCGAGCAGTACTTC.

This rearrangement joins TRBV27 to TRBJ2-7, with D possibly matching TRBD1 (5 bases). The germline V gene has CDR1 MNHEY and CDR2 SMNVEV (reference sequence). V lost 0 bases and J 4 bases, leaving 19 bases between the germline ends. The CDR3 covers 17 residues. CDR3 nucleotides: TGTGCCAGCAGTTTATCGGGTCTTGGGCAGGGTTGGTACGAGCAGTACTTC. Protein sequence: CASSLSGLGQGWYEQYF.

The chain uses TRBV30 and TRBJ2-5; the D gene is possibly TRBD1 (6 bases). The DNA end lines up better with TRBJ2-7; the J call may be wrong. The CDR3 extends over 13 amino acids. Germline assignment: CDR1 GTSNPN and CDR2 SVGIG (reference sequence). The CDR3 DNA is TGTGCCTGGAGTGCCGGGACACTATACGAGCAGTACTTC. Its translation: CAWSAGTLYEQYF.

The chain is built from TRBV6-1 and TRBJ1-1, with TRBD1 as a possible D gene (5 bases). Trimming cost V 3 bases and J 7 bases, with 21 bases left between them. This CDR3 comprises 16 residues. Per the germline V gene, CDR1 is MNHNS and CDR2 is SASEGT. CDR3 residues: CASSDSTGFGSNEAFF. CDR3 in DNA: TGTGCCAGCAGTGATTCAACAGGTTTCGGGTCGAATGAAGCTTTCTTT.